This T cell receptor (beta chain) was obtained from a study of shared clonotypes between healthy human individuals. The study, taken as a whole, reports: Rarefaction indicated that sorted-subset sequencing remained incomplete although depth was large. Shared clonotypes: approximately 5.3% naive CD4, around 3.7% naive CD8, 2.3% memory CD4, 0.4% memory CD8. Clonotype sharing levels among donors were expected to vary with sequencing depth.

The assay was immunoSEQ multiplex PCR, and TCRdb's table has in-frame clones only and misses some. Of 330,000 or so clones listed, about 73% are singletons. A word on this clone: Its antigen is not identified.

The receptor's source is a young man in good health. The sequenced sample was memory CD4+ T cells sorted from blood. Subset reported: CD45RA-negative fraction.

The CDR3 coding sequence is TGTGCCAGCAGTCTTATAGCGGGAGGGTCCTACGAGCAGTACTTC. Its protein product is CASSLIAGGSYEQYF. The rearrangement links TRBV6-4 to TRBJ2-7; 11 nucleotides line up with TRBD2. V was clipped by 5 bases and J by 1 base; unmatched bases: 4. The germline CDR1 and CDR2 sequences are MRHNA and SNTAGT. The CDR3 loop spans 15 amino acids.